Described below is a single T cell receptor beta chain sequence and its context. This clonotype was observed a handful of times. What this receptor recognizes is not known. Base quality data are lacking; no much larger clone is found one base away. TCRdb records Illumina HiSeq 1500 as the sequencer. In TCRdb, the public reads were trimmed at Q25 with fastp and aligned with MiXCR, with productive beta chains retained. Each record represents a unique CDR3 protein, reported with the most common genes and DNA among its rows. The sample table shows some 940,000 distinct CDR3 sequences, and approximately 31% are seen once. The biggest ten clones account for roughly an eighth of the sample. This sample was taken from a study of T cell repertoires in cytomegalovirus infection (dated by TCRdb to about 2019). Turning to the overall study: The peptide stimulations were aimed at well-studied HLA-B-restricted epitopes as well as recently identified HLA-C-restricted CMV epitopes, whose presentation resists viral immunomodulation. The HLA type of each donor mattered for the analysis, because public TCR beta signatures pointed to carriage of CMV infection along with the matching HLA type.

The treatment or condition label corresponds to: in vitro stimulation with specific CMV peptide epitopes to enrich CMV-specific T cells. The germline V gene supplies CDR1 MDHEN and CDR2 SYDVKM. The CDR3, from cysteine to phenylalanine, totals 10 residues. The kept DNA is CDR3 alone, 30 bases in frame from the first base. At the junction V is shortened by 10 bases and J by 10 bases; bases outside the gene matches: 5. What the study reported, not specific to this receptor: The ex vivo response was dominated by HLA-C-restricted CMV-specific TCR beta clonotypes, and the single most frequent clonotype in two of eight donors was supplied by these HLA-C-restricted clonotypes. Carriers of CMV infection plus the relevant HLA type were discriminated by the cumulative frequency of public TCR beta family members in the study cohort and in an independent roughly 380-donor cohort.

The sequence came from a human donor in good health (CMV status not recorded). Some clones in this sample may be carry-over from other donors' samples. The sample in question was cultured CD8+ T cells from PBMCs, obtained from culture after CMV antigen stimulation. The rearranged segments are TRBV28 and TRBJ1-1; TRBD1 fits 8 bases in the junction. The DNA sequence is as follows: TGTGCCACCCGAGGACAGGGAGCTTTCTTT. Its product reads: CATRGQGAFF.